This TCR beta chain came from a study of cytomegalovirus exposure and HLA in healthy donors. Study results and limitations: A later analysis found common viral pathogens apparently linked to several of the most significant clusters.

Germline V gene data show CDR1 as ENHRY and CDR2 as SYGVKD. The CDR3 sequence is 14 residues long. V dropped 4 bases and J dropped 6 bases, with 12 bases sitting between them. With regard to this clone: Its antigen is currently unknown.

The PCR ran on 60 Vbeta and 13 Jbeta primers. Assay: immunoSEQ multiplex PCR; the TCRdb copy retains only in-frame clones and omits some. The table records about 160,000 clones, roughly 80% of them present only once. The sample was PBMCs. The TCR comes from a man aged 25 to 40 in good health and CMV-seropositive. The genes are TRBV10-3 and TRBJ2-2, with D tentatively TRBD2 (7 bases). CDR3 residues: CAISAAGAAGELFF. The CDR3 region has the DNA TGTGCCATCAGTGCCGCGGGGGCGGCCGGGGAGCTGTTTTTT.